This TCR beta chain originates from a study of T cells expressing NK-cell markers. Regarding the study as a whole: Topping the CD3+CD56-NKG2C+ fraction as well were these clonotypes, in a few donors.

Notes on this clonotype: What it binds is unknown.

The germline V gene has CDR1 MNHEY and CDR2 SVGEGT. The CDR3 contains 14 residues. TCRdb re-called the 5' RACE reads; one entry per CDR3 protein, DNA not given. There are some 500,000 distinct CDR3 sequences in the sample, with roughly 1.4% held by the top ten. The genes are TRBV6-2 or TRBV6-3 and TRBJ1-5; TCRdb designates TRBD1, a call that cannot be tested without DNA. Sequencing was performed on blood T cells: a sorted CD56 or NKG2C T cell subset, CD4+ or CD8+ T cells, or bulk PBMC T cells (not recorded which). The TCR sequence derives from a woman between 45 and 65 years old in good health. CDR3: CASSLAGDLKPQHF.